This T cell receptor (beta chain) was identified during a study of T cells in Graves' hyperthyroidism and ophthalmopathy. TCR beta CDR3 regions were amplified from RNA transcripts. When the TCR CDR3 underwent first-round RT-PCR, the HTBI primer set was used. TCRdb used MiXCR to reprocess the multiplex PCR reads, holding one entry per CDR3 protein. The sample includes around 350,000 distinct CDR3 sequences, around 13% of them seen just once. Trimming cost V 5 bases and J 4 bases, with 11 bases left between them. This CDR3 has 14 amino acids. Per the germline V gene, CDR1 is KGHSH and CDR2 is LQKENI. Ten or more counts support this clonotype.

The chain employs TRBV18 and TRBJ2-2; D is unresolved. The sequenced sample was blood. The clonotype comes from a woman under 30 with Graves' hyperthyroidism. The DNA for the CDR3 is TGTGCCAGCTCAGCACAGAGCTCCACCGGGGAGCTGTTTTTT. Translating gives CASSAQSSTGELFF.